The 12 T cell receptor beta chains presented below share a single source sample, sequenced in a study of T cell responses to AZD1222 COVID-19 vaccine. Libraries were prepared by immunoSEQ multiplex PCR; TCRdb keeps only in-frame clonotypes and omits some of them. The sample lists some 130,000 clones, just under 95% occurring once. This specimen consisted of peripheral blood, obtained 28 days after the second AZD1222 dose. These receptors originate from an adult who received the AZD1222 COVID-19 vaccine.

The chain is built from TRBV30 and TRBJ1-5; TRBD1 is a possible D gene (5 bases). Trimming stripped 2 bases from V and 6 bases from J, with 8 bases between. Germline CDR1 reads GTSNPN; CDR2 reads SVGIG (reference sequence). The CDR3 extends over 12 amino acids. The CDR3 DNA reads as TGTGCCTGGAGTCAGGGCGCTCAGCCCCAGCATTTT. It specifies CAWSQGAQPQHF.

CDR3 sequence: CAWSLGGWNTEAFF. CDR3 in DNA: TGTGCCTGGAGTCTTGGAGGGTGGAACACTGAAGCTTTCTTT. The rearrangement links TRBV30 to TRBJ1-1; D call uncertain. The CDR3 has 14 residues. Germline V CDR1 and CDR2: GTSNPN, SVGIG (reference sequence). Trimming shortened V by 2 bases and J by 1 base, and 11 bases separated the two germline ends.

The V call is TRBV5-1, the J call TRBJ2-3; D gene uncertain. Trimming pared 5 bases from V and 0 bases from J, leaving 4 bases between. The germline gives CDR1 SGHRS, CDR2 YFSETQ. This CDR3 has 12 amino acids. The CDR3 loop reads CASRISTDTQYF. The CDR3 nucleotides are TGCGCCAGCAGGATTAGCACAGATACGCAGTATTTT. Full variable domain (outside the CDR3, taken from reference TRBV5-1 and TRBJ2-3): KAGVTQTPRYLIKTRGQQVTLSCSPISGHRSVSWYQQTPGQGLQFLFEYFSETQRNKGNFPGRFSGRQFSNSRSEMNVSTLELGDSALYLCASRISTDTQYFGPGTRLTVL.

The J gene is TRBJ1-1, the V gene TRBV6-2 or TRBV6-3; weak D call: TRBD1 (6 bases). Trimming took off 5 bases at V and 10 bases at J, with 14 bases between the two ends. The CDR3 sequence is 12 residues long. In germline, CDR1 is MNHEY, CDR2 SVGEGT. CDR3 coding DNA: TGTGCCAGCAGTACTCAGGGGTCGTCAGCTTTCTTT. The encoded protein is CASSTQGSSAFF.

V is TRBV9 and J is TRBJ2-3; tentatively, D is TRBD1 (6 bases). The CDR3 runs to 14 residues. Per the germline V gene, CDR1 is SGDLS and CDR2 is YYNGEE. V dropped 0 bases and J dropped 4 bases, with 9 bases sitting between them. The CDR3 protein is CASSVVQGADTQYF. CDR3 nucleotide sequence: TGTGCCAGCAGCGTAGTACAGGGCGCAGATACGCAGTATTTT.

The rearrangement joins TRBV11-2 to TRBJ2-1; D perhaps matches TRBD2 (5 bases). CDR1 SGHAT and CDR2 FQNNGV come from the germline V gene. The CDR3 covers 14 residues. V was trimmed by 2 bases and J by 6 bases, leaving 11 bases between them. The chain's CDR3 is CASSLLAPTNEQFF. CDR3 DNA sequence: TGTGCCAGCAGCTTACTAGCCCCGACCAATGAGCAGTTCTTC.

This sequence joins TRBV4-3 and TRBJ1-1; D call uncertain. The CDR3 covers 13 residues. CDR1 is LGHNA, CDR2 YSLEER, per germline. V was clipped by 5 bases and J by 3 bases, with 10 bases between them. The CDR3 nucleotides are TGCGCCAGCAGCTCAACTATGGACACTGAAGCTTTCTTT. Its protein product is CASSSTMDTEAFF.

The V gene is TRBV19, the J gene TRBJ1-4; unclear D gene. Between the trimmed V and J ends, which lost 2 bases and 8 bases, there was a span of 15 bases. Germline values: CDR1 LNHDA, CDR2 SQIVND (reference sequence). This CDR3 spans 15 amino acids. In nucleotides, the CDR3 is TGTGCCAGTAGTATAAACACCCGGAGAAGCGAAAAACTGTTTTTT. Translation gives CASSINTRRSEKLFF. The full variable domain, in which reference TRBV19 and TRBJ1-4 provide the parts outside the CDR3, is DGGITQSPKYLFRKEGQNVTLSCEQNLNHDAMYWYRQDPGQGLRLIYYSQIVNDFQKGDIAEGYSVSREKKESFPLTVTSAQKNPTAFYLCASSINTRRSEKLFFGSGTQLSVL.

CDR3 sequence: CASSLRGGTGNEQYF. DNA of the CDR3: TGCGCCAGCAGCCTAAGGGGGGGGACAGGGAACGAGCAGTACTTC. This chain connects TRBV4-3 to TRBJ2-7; 9 nucleotides match TRBD1. Per the germline V gene, CDR1 is LGHNA and CDR2 is YSLEER. The CDR3 sequence is 15 residues long. J was trimmed by 5 bases and V by 4 bases; bases with no gene match: 9.

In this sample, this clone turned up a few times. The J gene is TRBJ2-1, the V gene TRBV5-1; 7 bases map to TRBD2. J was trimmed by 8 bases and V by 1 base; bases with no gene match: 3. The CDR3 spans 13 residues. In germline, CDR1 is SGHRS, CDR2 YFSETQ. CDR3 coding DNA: TGCGCCAGCAGCTTGAGTGGGAGGGATGAGCAGTTCTTC. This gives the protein CASSLSGRDEQFF.

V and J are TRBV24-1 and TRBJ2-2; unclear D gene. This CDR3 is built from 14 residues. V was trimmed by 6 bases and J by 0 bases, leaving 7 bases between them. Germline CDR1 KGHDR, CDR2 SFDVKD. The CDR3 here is CATSPRSNTGELFF. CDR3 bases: TGTGCCACCAGTCCTAGGTCGAACACCGGGGAGCTGTTTTTT.

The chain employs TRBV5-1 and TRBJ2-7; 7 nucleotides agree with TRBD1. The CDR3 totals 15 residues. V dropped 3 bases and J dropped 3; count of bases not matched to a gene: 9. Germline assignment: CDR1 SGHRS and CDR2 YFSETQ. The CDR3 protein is CASSSLTGYLYEQYF. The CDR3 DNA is TGCGCCAGCAGCTCACTGACAGGGTACCTCTACGAGCAGTACTTC.